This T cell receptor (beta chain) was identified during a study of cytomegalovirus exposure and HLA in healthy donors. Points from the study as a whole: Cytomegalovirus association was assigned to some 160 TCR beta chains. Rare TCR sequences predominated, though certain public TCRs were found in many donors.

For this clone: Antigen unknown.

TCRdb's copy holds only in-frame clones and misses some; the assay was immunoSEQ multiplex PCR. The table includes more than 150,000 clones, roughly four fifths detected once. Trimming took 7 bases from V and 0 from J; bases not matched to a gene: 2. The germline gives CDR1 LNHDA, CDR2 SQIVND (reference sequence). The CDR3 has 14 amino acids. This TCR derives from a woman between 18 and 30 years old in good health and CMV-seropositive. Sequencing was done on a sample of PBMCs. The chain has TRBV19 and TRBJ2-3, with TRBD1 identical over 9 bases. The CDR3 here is CASKDRGSTDTQYF. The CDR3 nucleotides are TGTGCCAGTAAGGACAGGGGTAGCACAGATACGCAGTATTTT.